Each of the 14 T cell receptor beta chains below was sequenced from the same sample in a study of blood T cells in healthy people across ages. Through a sample-barcoded 5' primer and a J-beta primer mix, a second PCR was run for roughly 6 to 12 cycles. TCRdb analysed the 5' RACE reads with MiXCR anew, one entry per CDR3 protein. The data contain about 650,000 distinct CDR3 sequences, about 34% of them singletons. Sequenced material: blood. Source of these receptors: a woman of 80 years or more in good health.

This clonotype was seen ten or more times. This sequence joins TRBV7-9 and TRBJ2-1, with D uncertain. The V gene's germline CDR1 is SEHNR and CDR2 FQNEAQ (reference sequence). Trimming took off 5 bases at V and 2 bases at J, with 10 bases between the two ends. The CDR3 runs to 14 residues. CDR3 DNA: TGTGCCAGCAGCCATCTGAGGACCTACAATGAGCAGTTCTTC. It encodes CASSHLRTYNEQFF.

The chain combines TRBV20-1 with TRBJ1-4; 7 bases map to TRBD1. The ends lost 3 bases at V and 8 bases at J; junction bases unmatched: 15. CDR1 is DFQATT and CDR2 is SNEGSKA in the germline V gene (reference sequence). The CDR3 runs to 16 residues. The CDR3 DNA is TGCAGTGCTAGGCCCCGAACAGGGGAAGGGAGGGAAAAACTGTTTTTT. It encodes CSARPRTGEGREKLFF.

This sequence joins TRBV9 and TRBJ2-1; perhaps D is TRBD1 or TRBD2 (6 bases each). CDR1 and CDR2 (germline): SGDLS, YYNGEE. V lost 3 bases and J lost 5, with 21 bases in between. The CDR3 contains 17 residues. The chain's CDR3 is CASSAGTNGGKNNEQFF. The CDR3 region has the DNA TGTGCCAGCAGCGCCGGGACGAACGGGGGCAAAAACAATGAGCAGTTCTTC.

This clonotype has just a few counts. This chain links TRBV6-1 with TRBJ1-5; TRBD1 matches at 7 bases. The CDR3 has 15 residues. CDR1 MNHNS and CDR2 SASEGT come from the germline V gene. V lost 4 bases to trimming and J lost 5 bases; unmatched junction nucleotides: 8. CDR3 nucleotide sequence: TGTGCCAGCAGTGTTTTGACAGGGAGCCATCAGCCCCAGCATTTT. This codes for CASSVLTGSHQPQHF.

The V call is TRBV2, the J call TRBJ2-1; D possibly corresponds to TRBD1 (6 bases). V gave up 10 bases and J gave up 9 bases, with 19 bases separating them. CDR3 length: 13 residues. Per germline, CDR1 SNHLY and CDR2 FYNNEI. CDR3 DNA: TGTGCCAACAACAACAGGGACCGCGGTGAGCAGTTCTTC. Protein sequence: CANNNRDRGEQFF.

The chain uses TRBV29-1 and TRBJ2-1, with TRBD2 matching 10 bases. The CDR3 loop spans 14 amino acids. Germline V CDR1 and CDR2: SQVTM, ANQGSEA. J was trimmed by 10 bases and V by 4 bases; bases with no gene match: 10. CDR3 sequence reads: CSVGSGGDAGEQFF. DNA for the CDR3: TGCAGCGTTGGAAGCGGGGGGGACGCTGGGGAGCAGTTCTTC.

As regards this clonotype: This may be a read error, as it is one base from a much larger clone. This chain links TRBV29-1 with TRBJ2-5; 8 bases agree with TRBD2. V gave up 4 bases and J gave up 9 bases; unmatched junction bases: 4. The CDR3 extends over 11 amino acids. Germline lookup yields CDR1 SQVTM and CDR2 ANQGSEA. CDR3 sequence: CSVGTSGAQYF. CDR3 sequence (DNA): TGCAGCGTTGGAACTAGCGGTGCCCAGTACTTC.

The sample holds a few counts of this clonotype. The rearrangement joins TRBV6-1 to TRBJ1-2; possible D gene TRBD1, 5 bases. The CDR3 sequence is 15 residues long. V gave up 1 base and J gave up 4 bases, with 13 bases separating them. Germline CDR1 and CDR2: MNHNS and SASEGT. The CDR3 DNA follows: TGTGCCAGCAGTGAAGTGGTAGGGGCCAGCTATGGCTACACCTTC. It translates to CASSEVVGASYGYTF.

This clonotype has at least ten counts. The chain has TRBV2 and TRBJ2-1; D is uncertain. CDR1 SNHLY and CDR2 FYNNEI come from the germline V gene. The CDR3 has 13 residues. Trimming took 4 bases from V and 5 from J, leaving 9 bases between them. The CDR3 region is CASSARPNNEQFF. In nucleotides, the CDR3 is TGTGCCAGCAGTGCTCGACCCAACAATGAGCAGTTCTTC.

This clonotype was seen repeatedly, ten times or more. This sequence joins TRBV29-1 and TRBJ2-7, with D perhaps matching TRBD1 or TRBD2 (5 bases each). Germline CDR1 reads SQVTM; CDR2 reads ANQGSEA. Trimming took off 0 bases at V and 3 bases at J, with 12 bases between the two ends. CDR3 length: 14 residues. The CDR3 loop is CSVEEGTGGYEQYF. The DNA for the CDR3 is TGCAGCGTTGAAGAGGGGACCGGCGGCTACGAGCAGTACTTC.

As to this clonotype: Possible read error: a much larger clone is one base away. The V gene is TRBV3-1, the J gene TRBJ1-2, with D uncertain. The length of the CDR3 is 16 residues. CDR1 is LGHDT and CDR2 is YNNKEL in the germline V gene (reference sequence). Trimming took 0 bases from V and 12 from J, leaving 23 bases between them. As DNA, the CDR3 is TGTGCCAGCAGCCAAGACGAGTGGTCTGGACTTTTCGGCCACACCTTC. Translated, it gives CASSQDEWSGLFGHTF.

A remark on this clonotype: At one end the junction does not follow the germline gene, possibly because of a read error. The chain has TRBV9 and TRBJ2-1, with TRBD1 as a possible D gene (6 bases). The germline V gene has CDR1 SGDLS and CDR2 YYNGEE. This CDR3 comprises 15 residues. CDR3 loop: CSSSVGGDRIYEQFF. CDR3 coding DNA: TGTTCCAGCAGCGTAGGGGGAGACAGGATCTACGAGCAGTTCTTC.

As to this clonotype: Just one base apart from a much larger clone, this may be a read error. The J gene is TRBJ2-5, the V gene TRBV20-1, with D possibly being TRBD2 (5 bases). The CDR3 runs 12 residues. CDR1 is DFQATT and CDR2 is SNEGSKA in the germline V gene (reference sequence). CDR3 region: CSTRDVGETQYF. CDR3 DNA sequence: TGCAGTACTAGAGATGTGGGAGAGACCCAGTACTTC.

This clonotype has just a few counts. The chain recombines TRBV29-1 with TRBJ2-5; D unresolved. The CDR3 runs to 13 residues. V was clipped by 1 base and J by 1 base, with 7 bases between them. Germline values: CDR1 SQVTM, CDR2 ANQGSEA. The DNA of the CDR3 is TGCAGCGTTGAAGTTGGAGCCCAAGAGACCCAGTACTTC. Amino acids: CSVEVGAQETQYF.